Below, one TCR beta chain is given with its context. Using immunoSEQ multiplex PCR, the repertoire was profiled, and TCRdb retains in-frame clones only, with some absent. The table records under 140,000 clones, 85% to 90% of them present only once. This entry is derived from a study of T cell responses to AZD1222 COVID-19 vaccine. The material was peripheral blood, obtained 28 days after the second AZD1222 dose. This clonotype was sampled from an adult who received the AZD1222 COVID-19 vaccine.

Here the CDR3 reads CASSIYSGTGYGYTF. The CDR3 nucleotides read TGTGCCAGTAGTATATATTCTGGGACAGGGTATGGCTACACCTTC. The chain couples TRBV19 to TRBJ1-2; TRBD1 agrees at 9 bases. The trim removed 2 bases at V and 5 bases at J, leaving 6 bases unmatched. The CDR3 spans 15 residues. In germline, CDR1 is LNHDA, CDR2 SQIVND (reference sequence).